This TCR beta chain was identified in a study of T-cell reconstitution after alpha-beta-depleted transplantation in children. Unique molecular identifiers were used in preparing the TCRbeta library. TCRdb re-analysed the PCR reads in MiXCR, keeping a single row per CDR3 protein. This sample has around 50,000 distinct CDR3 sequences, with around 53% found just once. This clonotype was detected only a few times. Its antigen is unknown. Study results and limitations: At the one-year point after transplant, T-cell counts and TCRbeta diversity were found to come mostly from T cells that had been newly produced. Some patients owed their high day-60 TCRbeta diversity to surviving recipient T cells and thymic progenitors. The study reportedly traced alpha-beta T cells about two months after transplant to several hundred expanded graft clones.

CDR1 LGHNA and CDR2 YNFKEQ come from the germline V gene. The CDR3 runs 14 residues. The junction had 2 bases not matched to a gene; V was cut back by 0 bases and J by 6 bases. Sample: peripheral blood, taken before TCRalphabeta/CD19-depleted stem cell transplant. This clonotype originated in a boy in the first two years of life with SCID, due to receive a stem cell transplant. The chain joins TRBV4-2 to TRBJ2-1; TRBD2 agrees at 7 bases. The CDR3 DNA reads TGTGCCAGCAGCCAAGACGGGACTATCAATGAGCAGTTCTTC. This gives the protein CASSQDGTINEQFF.